A single sample gave rise to the 20 T cell receptor beta chains below, sequenced in a study of T cell repertoires in cytomegalovirus infection. TCRdb reprocessed the reads with MiXCR, giving one entry per CDR3 protein. The table includes about 480,000 distinct CDR3 sequences, about 33% detected once. Their antigens are not known. The sample here was cultured PBMCs, taken from culture after CMV antigen stimulation. The receptors were sampled from a human donor in good health (CMV status not recorded). Some clones in this sample may be carry-over from other donors' samples.

V is TRBV11-3 and J is TRBJ2-7, with no clear D. V lost 3 bases and J lost 1, with 19 bases in between. CDR3 length: 17 amino acids. CDR1 SGHNT and CDR2 YENEEA come from the germline V gene. CDR3 bases: TGTGCCAGCAGCTTTTCCTTGGACGTTGGGGAATCCTACGAGCAGTACGTC. Residues: CASSFSLDVGESYEQYV.

This clonotype was observed a few times. V is TRBV12-3 or TRBV12-4 and J is TRBJ2-7; no definite D call. The CDR3 has 19 residues. V was clipped by 2 bases and J by 1 base, with 24 bases between them. The CDR3 DNA reads as TGTGCCAGCAGTTTAAGTCCCCTAGACCGGGTGGGCAGTTCCTACGAGCAGTACTTC. Translating it yields CASSLSPLDRVGSSYEQYF.

The J gene is TRBJ2-6, the V gene TRBV4-1; TRBD1 aligns across 10 bases. Trimming took 3 bases from V and 4 from J; bases not matched to a gene: 12. Germline values: CDR1 MGHRA, CDR2 YSYEKL. The CDR3 has 19 residues. CDR3 coding DNA: TGCGCCAGCAGCCAGGGATGGGGACAGGGGCATAGGGGGGCCAACGTCCTGACTTTC. Protein sequence: CASSQGWGQGHRGANVLTF.

This clonotype was counted only a few times. The V gene is TRBV7-2, the J gene TRBJ1-6, with TRBD1 identical over 7 bases. The CDR3 sequence is 15 residues long. Germline CDR1 is SGHTA and CDR2 is FQGNSA. The J segment lost 7 bases and the V segment lost 6 bases, leaving 9 bases of the junction unmatched. The CDR3 loop is CASSAWGTENSPLHF. The CDR3 nucleotides read TGTGCCAGCAGTGCTTGGGGGACAGAAAATTCACCCCTCCACTTT.

The chain is built from TRBV20-1 and TRBJ2-1; D remains ambiguous. Trimming took off 2 bases at V and 10 bases at J, with 6 bases between the two ends. Germline V CDR1 and CDR2: DFQATT, SNEGSKA (reference sequence). The CDR3 length is 10 residues. In nucleotides, the CDR3 is TGCAGTGCTAGAATCGTGGAGCAGTTCTTC. This sequence encodes CSARIVEQFF.

This chain joins TRBV7-9 and TRBJ1-1; TRBD1 matches 8 bases. This CDR3 is built from 15 residues. V shed 3 bases, J shed 0 bases, and the junction held 3 bases outside the gene matches. The germline V gene encodes CDR1 SEHNR and CDR2 FQNEAQ (reference sequence). In nucleotides, the CDR3 is TGTGCCAGCAGCTTGCAGGGGGCTCTGAACACTGAAGCTTTCTTT. Translation: CASSLQGALNTEAFF. The whole variable domain, remainder taken from reference TRBV7-9 and TRBJ1-1, is DTGVSQNPRHKITKRGQNVTFRCDPISEHNRLYWYRQTLGQGPEFLTYFQNEAQLEKSRLLSDRFSAERPKGSFSTLEIQRTEQGDSAMYLCASSLQGALNTEAFFGQGTRLTVV.

The chain recombines TRBV28 with TRBJ1-1; 8 bases are shared with TRBD1. The CDR3 has 15 residues. Germline V lookup: CDR1 MDHEN, CDR2 SYDVKM. The V segment lost 5 bases and the J segment 5 bases; nucleotides outside the gene matches: 10. The CDR3 region has the DNA TGTGCCAGCAGTATCCTACAGGGGGGAACGACTGAAGCTTTCTTT. Amino acids: CASSILQGGTTEAFF.

This clonotype has more than one count but fewer than ten. This chain connects TRBV7-3 to TRBJ2-1; perhaps TRBD2 as D (6 bases). Trimming took off 2 bases at V and 9 bases at J, with 17 bases between the two ends. The CDR3 consists of 15 residues. Per the germline V gene, CDR1 is SGHTA and CDR2 is FQGTGA. CDR3 sequence reads: CASSLGSSAWGEQFF. The CDR3 nucleotides are TGTGCCAGCAGCTTAGGATCTAGCGCGTGGGGTGAGCAGTTCTTC.

The genes are TRBV12-3 or TRBV12-4 and TRBJ1-5, with D possibly being TRBD1 (6 bases). Between the trimmed V and J ends, which lost 5 bases and 4 bases, there was a span of 12 bases. CDR3 length: 14 residues. The CDR3 loop is CASSPQDRNQPQHF. CDR3 nucleotides: TGTGCCAGCAGTCCTCAGGACAGAAATCAGCCCCAGCATTTT.

This chain connects TRBV7-9 to TRBJ2-7; no firm D call. Trimming removed 5 bases at V and 4 bases at J, with 12 bases between. The CDR3 is 13 amino acids. The germline CDR1 and CDR2 sequences are SEHNR and FQNEAQ (reference sequence). The CDR3 region has the DNA TGTGCCAGCAGCCCCTCCTCCGGGTACGAGCAGTACTTC. This translates into CASSPSSGYEQYF.

This clonotype was seen a few times. This chain links TRBV7-2 with TRBJ2-3; D not resolved. Germline V gives CDR1 SGHTA, CDR2 FQGNSA. The CDR3 spans 12 residues. V was shortened by 5 bases and J by 5 bases, with 8 bases between the two germline ends. CDR3 nucleotides: TGTGCCAGCAGCAACTTCGGAGATACGCAGTATTTT. Protein: CASSNFGDTQYF.

This clonotype has more than one count but fewer than ten. J is TRBJ2-3 and V is TRBV7-9; 8 positions agree with TRBD2. Germline CDR1 SEHNR, CDR2 FQNEAQ (reference sequence). With 5 bases clipped from V and 2 bases from J, the junction kept 12 bases outside the gene matches. The CDR3 loop spans 17 amino acids. The CDR3, as DNA: TGTGCCAGCAGCGATCCCCTCTTAGCGGGAACCACAGATACGCAGTATTTT. The encoded protein is CASSDPLLAGTTDTQYF.

The sample holds many counts of this clonotype. The chain recombines TRBV7-2 with TRBJ2-1, with D possibly matching TRBD2 (5 bases). The CDR3 is 16 amino acids. The V end lost 7 bases, the J end lost 0 bases, and 16 bases lay between the germline ends. The germline CDR1 and CDR2 sequences are SGHTA and FQGNSA. CDR3 nucleotide sequence: TGTGCCAGCAAGTGGGCGGGTGGAAGCTCCTACAATGAGCAGTTCTTC. The encoded protein is CASKWAGGSSYNEQFF.

In this sample, this clonotype turned up a few times. The rearrangement links TRBV19 to TRBJ2-5; D assignment may be TRBD1 or TRBD2 (5 bases each). V lost 7 bases and J 0 bases, leaving 12 bases between the germline ends. Germline loops: CDR1 LNHDA, CDR2 SQIVND (reference sequence). The CDR3 spans 14 residues. CDR3 amino acids: CASKGPTNQETQYF. CDR3 sequence (DNA): TGTGCCAGTAAGGGACCAACGAACCAAGAGACCCAGTACTTC.

This clonotype was seen a handful of times. The CDR3 protein is CASSVIGTENTGELFF. The CDR3 DNA sequence: TGTGCCAGCAGCGTCATCGGGACTGAGAACACCGGGGAGCTGTTTTTT. V usage is TRBV2 and J usage is TRBJ2-2, with D maybe TRBD2 (6 bases). The CDR3 is 16 amino acids. Germline loops: CDR1 SNHLY, CDR2 FYNNEI. Trimming took 6 bases from V and 1 from J, leaving 15 bases between them.

The genes are TRBV7-9 and TRBJ1-1; a possible D gene is TRBD1 (6 bases). The CDR3 extends over 13 amino acids. Trimming stripped 6 bases from V and 0 bases from J, with 8 bases between. Per germline, CDR1 SEHNR and CDR2 FQNEAQ (reference sequence). The CDR3 DNA reads as TGTGCCAGCAGTGACAGGTTGAACACTGAAGCTTTCTTT. Protein sequence: CASSDRLNTEAFF.

A few counts support this clonotype. This sequence joins TRBV20-1 and TRBJ2-7; 14 nucleotides line up with TRBD2. Germline V gene sequence: CDR1 DFQATT, CDR2 SNEGSKA (reference sequence). V was pared by 3 bases and J by 4 bases, with 5 bases of the junction left unmatched. The length of the CDR3 is 15 residues. The CDR3 sequence is CSARDRLAGGYEQYF. In DNA form, the CDR3 reads TGCAGTGCTAGGGACCGACTAGCGGGAGGGTACGAGCAGTACTTC.

This chain joins TRBV29-1 and TRBJ1-2, with D maybe TRBD1 (5 bases). Germline CDR1 is SQVTM and CDR2 is ANQGSEA. Trimming cost V 6 bases and J 3 bases, with 23 bases left between them. This CDR3 region has 16 residues. The CDR3 sequence: CSVPRMAGSGDYGYTF. The CDR3, as DNA: TGCAGCGTCCCCCGGATGGCAGGGAGTGGTGACTATGGCTACACCTTC.

J is TRBJ2-2 and V is TRBV7-2; D not resolved. The CDR3 extends over 15 amino acids. V lost 4 bases and J lost 1, with 10 bases in between. The germline CDR1 and CDR2 sequences are SGHTA and FQGNSA. The CDR3 DNA reads as TGTGCCAGCAGCTCCGATGGGGTGAACACCGGGGAGCTGTTTTTT. It translates to CASSSDGVNTGELFF.

This clonotype was recorded many times. This chain uses TRBV27 with TRBJ2-2, with 7 bases identical to TRBD2. Trimming at V came to 5 bases and at J to 6 bases, leaving 15 bases not matched to a gene. Germline assignment: CDR1 MNHEY and CDR2 SMNVEV (reference sequence). The CDR3 runs 17 residues. CDR3: CASSPSRSTAGAGELFF. The DNA of the CDR3 is TGTGCCAGCAGTCCTTCCCGTTCCACCGCGGGGGCCGGGGAGCTGTTTTTT.